The rows below give T cell receptor beta chains drawn from one sample of a study of blood T cell repertoires in COVID-19. Profiling relied on immunoSEQ multiplex PCR, and the TCRdb table lists in-frame clones only, not all of them. There are some 300,000 clones in the sample; 89% occur only once, and approximately 1.8% lies in the top ten. Input material: peripheral blood. Receptors were obtained from a woman in her twenties or thirties with COVID-19, enrolled during active disease. Both conserved end residues are part of each CDR3. Each record gives: V gene, J gene, D gene, clone size, CDR3 protein, CDR3 DNA. A D gene is named only where the DNA matches it firmly. Rows may omit the clone size; those that give it use once, few, many or a size class.

>TRBV10-3|TRBJ1-5|NA|many
CAISETGRGNQPQHF
TGTGCCATCAGTGAGACTGGGAGAGGCAATCAGCCCCAGCATTTT
>TRBV4-1|TRBJ1-2|NA|NA
CASSQGGRVGGYTF
TGCGCCAGCAGCCAAGGGGGCAGGGTGGGCGGCTACACCTTC
>TRBV4-1|TRBJ2-7|NA|NA
CASSQDRPGARQYF
TGCGCCAGCAGCCAAGATCGGCCAGGGGCTCGGCAGTACTTC
>TRBV7-9|TRBJ1-1|NA|few
CASSLAGGGAEAFF
TGTGCCAGCAGCTTAGCCGGTGGGGGCGCTGAAGCTTTCTTT
>TRBV6-6|TRBJ1-5|TRBD1|NA
CASIRDRVSDQPQHF
TGTGCCAGCATTCGGGACAGGGTTTCGGATCAGCCCCAGCATTTT
>TRBV19|TRBJ1-4|TRBD1|NA
CASSSGDRGKANEKLFF
TGTGCCAGTAGTAGCGGGGACAGGGGAAAGGCTAATGAAAAACTGTTTTTT
>TRBV27|TRBJ1-4|NA|NA
CASRRGEKLFF
TGTGCCAGCCGTAGGGGAGAAAAACTGTTTTTT
>TRBV30|TRBJ2-3|NA|NA
CAWSSLGGFGTDTQYF
TGTGCCTGGAGTAGTTTAGGAGGGTTTGGCACAGATACGCAGTATTTT
>TRBV30|TRBJ1-6|TRBD1|NA
CAWRRQGKSPLHF
TGTGCCTGGAGAAGACAGGGGAAATCACCCCTCCACTTT
>TRBV14|TRBJ2-1|TRBD2|NA
CASKLSGGAYNEQFF
TGTGCCAGCAAATTGTCGGGGGGGGCCTACAATGAGCAGTTCTTC
>TRBV4-3|TRBJ2-5|TRBD2|NA
CASSQDHGASGGAQYF
TGCGCCAGCAGCCAAGATCATGGGGCCTCGGGGGGGGCCCAGTACTTC
>TRBV20-1|TRBJ2-3|TRBD2|once
CSASKGRAWAADTQYF
TGCAGTGCTAGTAAGGGGAGGGCCTGGGCTGCAGATACGCAGTATTTT
>TRBV7-9|TRBJ1-2|TRBD1|NA
CASSPAGGQYYGYTF
TGTGCCAGCAGCCCAGCCGGGGGACAGTACTATGGCTACACCTTC
>TRBV2|TRBJ2-7|TRBD2|NA
CASSAGRGGYEQYF
TGTGCCAGCAGCGCCGGGAGGGGGGGTTACGAGCAGTACTTC
>TRBV20-1|TRBJ1-1|NA|few
CSASGLEAEAFF
TGCAGTGCTAGTGGACTGGAGGCTGAAGCTTTCTTT
>TRBV7-2|TRBJ2-5|NA|NA
CASSPPGSQETQYF
TGTGCCAGCAGCCCGCCGGGTAGCCAAGAGACCCAGTACTTC